The 23 T cell receptor beta chains below all came from one sample that was sequenced in a study of blood T cell repertoires in COVID-19 (dated by TCRdb to about 2020). The library was made by the immunoSEQ multiplex PCR assay. As stored in TCRdb, this immuneACCESS dataset retains in-frame rearrangements with V and J assigned. A fraction of the clones does not appear; measured against another copy, unresolved V genes explain less than half of the discrepancy, and the remainder lacks a known reason. This sample is represented by fewer than 300,000 clones; roughly nine tenths of them were singletons. The ten largest account for 3.5% to 4.5% of the sample. Sequencing used peripheral blood. The receptors stem from a man aged 55 to 70 who had recovered from COVID-19.

Details on this clone: Other DNA sequences of this sample code for an identical CDR3. The J gene is TRBJ1-3, the V gene TRBV4-2, with D tentatively TRBD1 (5 bases). Germline V CDR1 and CDR2: LGHNA, YNFKEQ. The CDR3 has 15 amino acids. The V gene lost 4 bases and the J gene lost 0 bases, with 10 bases spanning the gap. CDR3 in DNA: TGTGCCAGCAGCCGGGGGACTGACTCTGGAAACACCATATATTTT. Residues: CASSRGTDSGNTIYF.

V is TRBV30 and J is TRBJ2-3; D is unclear. Per germline, CDR1 GTSNPN and CDR2 SVGIG (reference sequence). The CDR3 sequence is 17 residues long. The germline V and J ends were trimmed by 0 bases and 0 bases, with 16 bases remaining between them. The CDR3 DNA sequence: TGTGCCTGGAGTGTACCCCGACCTGGGCTAAGCACAGATACGCAGTATTTT. It codes for CAWSVPRPGLSTDTQYF.

V usage is TRBV11-2 and J usage is TRBJ2-1; D unclear. This CDR3 spans 16 amino acids. V was trimmed by 2 bases and J by 0 bases, leaving 11 bases between them. CDR1 and CDR2 (germline): SGHAT, FQNNGV. In DNA, the CDR3 is TGTGCCAGCAGCTTACGTCTAACTCTCTCCTACAATGAGCAGTTCTTC. Translating it yields CASSLRLTLSYNEQFF.

The V gene is TRBV9, the J gene TRBJ1-4, with a possible D match to TRBD1 (5 bases). The V gene lost 3 bases and the J gene lost 5 bases, with 8 bases spanning the gap. Germline lookup yields CDR1 SGDLS and CDR2 YYNGEE. The CDR3 runs to 13 residues. The CDR3 spells CASSGRGNEKLFF. The DNA for the CDR3 is TGTGCCAGCAGCGGGCGGGGGAATGAAAAACTGTTTTTT.

The V gene is TRBV10-2, the J gene TRBJ2-7, with 9 bases fitting TRBD1. V lost 3 bases, J lost 7 bases, and 10 bases stayed unmatched. Germline V gene lookup returns CDR1 WSHSY and CDR2 SAAADI. The CDR3 runs to 15 residues. The CDR3 here is CASSDLTGGLREQYF. CDR3 in DNA: TGCGCCAGCAGTGACCTTACAGGGGGCCTGCGAGAGCAGTACTTC.

As regards this clone: One end of the junction does not line up with germline, which may come from a read error. This chain joins TRBV5-4 and TRBJ2-4, with TRBD2 matching over 7 bases. The CDR3 has 12 residues. Germline V lookup: CDR1 SGHNT, CDR2 YYREEE (reference sequence). The CDR3 DNA is TGTGCCAGCAGTTTGGAAGCGGGGCTTCAGTACTTC. This encodes CASSLEAGLQYF.

The rearrangement uses TRBV19 and TRBJ1-4, with TRBD1 as a possible D gene (5 bases). Trimming shortened V by 3 bases and J by 0 bases, and 11 bases separated the two germline ends. CDR1 LNHDA and CDR2 SQIVND come from the germline V gene (reference sequence). This CDR3 comprises 16 residues. The CDR3 loop reads CASSIARAATNEKLFF. In DNA form, the CDR3 reads TGTGCCAGTAGTATCGCCAGGGCTGCAACTAATGAAAAACTGTTTTTT.

The gene calls are TRBV11-2 and TRBJ2-5; D is perhaps TRBD1 (6 bases). Deletions cut 2 bases from V and 5 bases from J, with 9 bases between. Looked up from germline, CDR1 is SGHAT and CDR2 is FQNNGV. The CDR3 totals 13 residues. In nucleotides, the CDR3 is TGTGCCAGCAGCTTAAGGGGGTTTGAGACCCAGTACTTC. It translates to CASSLRGFETQYF.

V is TRBV5-6 and J is TRBJ1-3, with TRBD1 matching 8 bases. Trimming took 6 bases from V and 0 from J; bases not matched to a gene: 5. This CDR3 is built from 15 residues. Germline assignment: CDR1 SGHDT and CDR2 YYEEEE. CDR3 loop: CASIRQGSSGNTIYF. CDR3 DNA: TGTGCCAGCATCAGACAGGGGTCCTCTGGAAACACCATATATTTT.

The rearrangement links TRBV18 to TRBJ1-4, with D possibly being TRBD1 (6 bases). The ends were cut back, 3 bases at V and 4 bases at J, with 9 bases in the middle. This CDR3 comprises 14 residues. CDR1 is KGHSH, CDR2 LQKENI, per germline. CDR3 sequence reads: CASSPGRGNEKLFF. The CDR3 DNA sequence: TGTGCCAGCTCACCCGGCAGGGGTAATGAAAAACTGTTTTTT.

The chain links TRBV4-2 to TRBJ2-7; TRBD1 agrees at 8 bases. J gave up 0 bases and V 1 base, and 5 bases lay outside the gene matches. The length of the CDR3 is 16 residues. The germline CDR1 and CDR2 sequences are LGHNA and YNFKEQ. The CDR3 region is CASSQVQGGSSYEQYF. The CDR3 nucleotides read TGTGCCAGCAGCCAAGTACAGGGGGGAAGCTCCTACGAGCAGTACTTC.

A few counts support this clone. The chain links TRBV7-3 to TRBJ1-6; D call uncertain. Per the germline V gene, CDR1 is SGHTA and CDR2 is FQGTGA. The CDR3 runs 15 residues. V shed 5 bases and J shed 4 bases, with 12 bases lying between them. CDR3 protein: CASSPRGDYNSPLHF. CDR3 coding DNA: TGTGCCAGCAGCCCCCGGGGAGATTATAATTCACCCCTCCACTTT.

The rearrangement joins TRBV6-5 to TRBJ1-2, with 9 nucleotides matching TRBD1. The ends lost 6 bases at V and 4 bases at J; junction bases unmatched: 9. CDR3 length: 15 residues. CDR1 and CDR2 (germline): MNHEY, SVGAGI. The CDR3 sequence is CASRATGGAGYGYTF. CDR3 bases: TGTGCCAGCAGAGCTACAGGGGGCGCCGGCTATGGCTACACCTTC.

This rearrangement joins TRBV15 to TRBJ2-2; D is ambiguous. The germline V gene has CDR1 LNHNV and CDR2 YYDKDF (reference sequence). Between the trimmed V and J ends, which lost 3 bases and 4 bases, there was a span of 6 bases. This CDR3 comprises 13 residues. In nucleotides, the CDR3 is TGTGCCACCAGCAGTGGAGTCACCGGGGAGCTGTTTTTT. Protein sequence: CATSSGVTGELFF.

The chain is built from TRBV12-3 or TRBV12-4 and TRBJ2-5, with D unresolved. The ends were cut back, 8 bases at V and 5 bases at J, with 15 bases in the middle. The CDR3 spans 13 residues. The CDR3 protein is CASAMPLEETQYF. The CDR3, as DNA: TGTGCCAGCGCAATGCCGTTGGAGGAGACCCAGTACTTC.

The rearrangement links TRBV2 to TRBJ2-7; TRBD1 aligns across 12 bases. The germline V gene encodes CDR1 SNHLY and CDR2 FYNNEI. V lost 10 bases to trimming and J lost 6 bases; unmatched junction nucleotides: 4. This CDR3 has 12 residues. DNA for the CDR3: TGTGCCATCCGGGACAGGGGGCTCGAGCAGTACTTC. Its protein is CAIRDRGLEQYF.

This clone was seen a handful of times. The sample has other DNA sequences that encode this CDR3 too. V gene TRBV27 combines with J gene TRBJ2-1; 11 bases are shared with TRBD2. Germline V CDR1 and CDR2: MNHEY, SMNVEV (reference sequence). The CDR3 extends over 14 amino acids. V lost 5 bases to trimming and J lost 4 bases; unmatched junction nucleotides: 1. The CDR3: CASSRTSGYNEQFF. CDR3 nucleotide sequence: TGTGCCAGCAGTCGGACTAGCGGGTACAATGAGCAGTTCTTC.

The chain couples TRBV3-1 (or the pseudogene TRBV3-2) to TRBJ2-7; no firm D call. The CDR3 extends over 11 amino acids. V was pared by 5 bases and J by 5 bases, with 7 bases between. CDR1 and CDR2 from the germline V gene are LGHDT and YNNKEL (reference sequence). The CDR3 protein is CASSRVNEQYF. The CDR3 DNA follows: TGTGCCAGCAGCAGAGTAAACGAGCAGTACTTC.

The chain couples TRBV7-9 to TRBJ2-6, with a possible D match to TRBD1 (5 bases). Trimming removed 5 bases at V and 1 base at J, with 15 bases between. This CDR3 is 17 amino acids long. Germline CDR1 reads SEHNR; CDR2 reads FQNEAQ (reference sequence). CDR3 loop: CASSRSSAGSGANVLTF. CDR3 DNA: TGTGCCAGCAGCCGTTCCTCGGCAGGGTCTGGGGCCAACGTCCTGACTTTC.

This chain links TRBV19 with TRBJ2-3; D not resolved. The length of the CDR3 is 14 residues. The germline V gene encodes CDR1 LNHDA and CDR2 SQIVND (reference sequence). V gave up 7 bases and J gave up 2 bases, with 13 bases separating them. The CDR3 bases are TGTGCCAGTACCTCACAGACCTACACAGATACGCAGTATTTT. This sequence encodes CASTSQTYTDTQYF.

The chain links TRBV5-1 to TRBJ1-2; D gene ambiguous. V was pared by 1 base and J by 6 bases, with 7 bases between. The germline V gene encodes CDR1 SGHRS and CDR2 YFSETQ. The CDR3 is 12 residues long. The CDR3 protein is CASSLSGDGYTF. The CDR3 DNA follows: TGCGCCAGCAGCTTGTCTGGAGATGGCTACACCTTC.

This clone was observed a single time. V and J are TRBV6-4 and TRBJ2-2; TRBD2 matches 7 bases. Germline CDR1 is MRHNA and CDR2 is SNTAGT. The V gene end was trimmed by 5 bases and the J gene end by 0 bases; junction bases not matched to a gene: 3. The CDR3 extends over 15 amino acids. The CDR3, as DNA: TGTGCCAGCAGTTATCGGGGGGCGAACACCGGGGAGCTGTTTTTT. Protein product: CASSYRGANTGELFF.

The chain employs TRBV19 and TRBJ2-1; TRBD2 agrees at 10 bases. There are 14 residues in the CDR3. After removal of 6 bases from V and 8 bases from J, the junction contained 7 bases not matched to a gene. The V gene's germline CDR1 is LNHDA and CDR2 SQIVND (reference sequence). This chain's CDR3 is CASRRTSGAHEQFF. CDR3 in DNA: TGTGCCAGTAGGAGAACTAGCGGGGCCCATGAGCAGTTCTTC.